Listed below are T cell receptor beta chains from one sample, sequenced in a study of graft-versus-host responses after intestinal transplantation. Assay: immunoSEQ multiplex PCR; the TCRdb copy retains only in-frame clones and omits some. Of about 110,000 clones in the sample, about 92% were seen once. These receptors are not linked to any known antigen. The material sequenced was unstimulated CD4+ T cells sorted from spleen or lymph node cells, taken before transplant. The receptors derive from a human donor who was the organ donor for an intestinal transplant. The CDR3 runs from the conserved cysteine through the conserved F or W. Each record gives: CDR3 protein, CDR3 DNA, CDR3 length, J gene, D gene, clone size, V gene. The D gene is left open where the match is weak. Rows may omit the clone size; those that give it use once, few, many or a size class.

CDR3: CASSTGRRANEKLFF
DNA: TGTGCCAGTAGTACGGGCCGTCGGGCTAATGAAAAACTGTTTTTT
length: 15
J: TRBJ1-4
D: -
size: -
V: TRBV19

CDR3: CASSDPLTRNTEAFF
DNA: TGTGCCAGCAGTGACCCCCTGACACGCAACACTGAAGCTTTCTTT
length: 15
J: TRBJ1-1
D: -
size: -
V: TRBV6-1

CDR3: CSVGGRQGDTYGYTF
DNA: TGCAGCGTTGGGGGTCGGCAGGGGGATACCTATGGCTACACCTTC
length: 15
J: TRBJ1-2
D: TRBD1
size: once
V: TRBV29-1

CDR3: CASSKRQSSAEAFF
DNA: TGTGCCAGCAGCAAGAGGCAGAGTAGTGCTGAAGCTTTCTTT
length: 14
J: TRBJ1-1
D: -
size: -
V: TRBV7-2

CDR3: CSVGGTGTGFEQFF
DNA: TGCAGCGTTGGGGGGACAGGGACCGGATTCGAGCAGTTCTTC
length: 14
J: TRBJ2-1
D: TRBD1
size: -
V: TRBV29-1

CDR3: CASSWDTTNEKLFF
DNA: TGCGCCAGCAGCTGGGACACAACTAATGAAAAACTGTTTTTT
length: 14
J: TRBJ1-4
D: -
size: -
V: TRBV5-1

CDR3: CASSEGWTGSGEQYF
DNA: TGCGCCAGCAGTGAGGGCTGGACAGGGTCCGGCGAGCAGTACTTC
length: 15
J: TRBJ2-7
D: TRBD1
size: -
V: TRBV10-1

CDR3: CASSLLGADTGELFF
DNA: TGCGCCAGCAGCTTGTTGGGGGCGGACACCGGGGAGCTGTTTTTT
length: 15
J: TRBJ2-2
D: -
size: medium-sized
V: TRBV5-1

CDR3: CASSGPQETQYF
DNA: TGTGCCAGCAGCGGGCCTCAAGAGACCCAGTACTTC
length: 12
J: TRBJ2-5
D: -
size: -
V: TRBV5-4

CDR3: CASSDQGQGGEKLFF
DNA: TGTGCCAGCAGTGATCAGGGGCAGGGCGGGGAAAAACTGTTTTTT
length: 15
J: TRBJ1-4
D: -
size: once
V: TRBV2

CDR3: CASKQGSPGANVLTF
DNA: TGTGCCAGTAAGCAGGGTAGCCCCGGGGCCAACGTCCTGACTTTC
length: 15
J: TRBJ2-6
D: -
size: -
V: TRBV19

CDR3: CASSYGMETQYF
DNA: TGTGCCAGCAGTTACGGGATGGAGACCCAGTACTTC
length: 12
J: TRBJ2-5
D: -
size: -
V: TRBV6-5

CDR3: CASSLQPPGGGTDTQYF
DNA: TGCGCCAGCAGCCTCCAACCTCCTGGCGGGGGGACAGATACGCAGTATTTT
length: 17
J: TRBJ2-3
D: TRBD2
size: -
V: TRBV5-1

CDR3: CASSLTGTGVTGYTF
DNA: TGTGCCAGCTCACTTACCGGGACAGGGGTTACCGGCTACACCTTC
length: 15
J: TRBJ1-2
D: TRBD1
size: -
V: TRBV18

CDR3: CASNDVWSRLAGIREQFF
DNA: TGTGCCAGCAACGATGTTTGGAGTAGACTAGCGGGAATTCGAGAGCAGTTCTTC
length: 18
J: TRBJ2-1
D: TRBD2
size: -
V: TRBV6-4

CDR3: CASSSSYSNEQFF
DNA: TGTGCCAGCAGCTCCTCTTACTCCAATGAGCAGTTCTTC
length: 13
J: TRBJ2-1
D: -
size: few
V: TRBV5-6

CDR3: CASSLGTSTDTQYF
DNA: TGTGCCAGCAGCTTAGGGACTAGCACAGATACGCAGTATTTT
length: 14
J: TRBJ2-3
D: -
size: -
V: TRBV7-9

CDR3: CASSKEGYEQYF
DNA: TGTGCCAGCAGCAAGGAGGGGTACGAGCAGTACTTC
length: 12
J: TRBJ2-7
D: -
size: -
V: TRBV21-1

CDR3: CASSLRTSVNTGELFF
DNA: TGTGCCAGCAGCTTAAGGACTAGCGTTAACACCGGGGAGCTGTTTTTT
length: 16
J: TRBJ2-2
D: TRBD2
size: -
V: TRBV7-8

CDR3: CASSYTPDDDATQYF
DNA: TGTGCCAGCAGTTACACCCCCGATGACGATGCCACCCAGTACTTC
length: 15
J: TRBJ2-5
D: -
size: -
V: TRBV6-5

CDR3: CASSWREAGEQYF
DNA: TGTGCCAGCAGTTGGCGGGAGGCAGGCGAGCAGTACTTC
length: 13
J: TRBJ2-7
D: TRBD2
size: -
V: TRBV6-1

CDR3: CAWSVQGNQPQHF
DNA: TGTGCCTGGAGTGTACAGGGGAATCAGCCCCAGCATTTT
length: 13
J: TRBJ1-5
D: TRBD1
size: -
V: TRBV30

CDR3: CASSLAGGLGEQFF
DNA: TGTGCCAGCAGCTTAGCAGGGGGCTTGGGTGAGCAGTTCTTC
length: 14
J: TRBJ2-1
D: TRBD1
size: -
V: TRBV7-9

CDR3: CASSTTPGQVIGANVLTF
DNA: TGTGCCAGTAGTACTACACCAGGACAGGTTATAGGGGCCAACGTCCTGACTTTC
length: 18
J: TRBJ2-6
D: TRBD1
size: -
V: TRBV19

CDR3: CASSQYRTVEEKLFF
DNA: TGTGCCAGCAGCCAATACAGGACTGTAGAAGAAAAACTGTTTTTT
length: 15
J: TRBJ1-4
D: -
size: -
V: TRBV27

CDR3: CASSLSREVDFGYTF
DNA: TGTGCCAGCAGCTTAAGCAGGGAAGTCGATTTTGGCTACACCTTC
length: 15
J: TRBJ1-2
D: -
size: -
V: TRBV11-2

CDR3: CAIGVDRDTEAFF
DNA: TGTGCCATCGGGGTTGACAGGGATACTGAAGCTTTCTTT
length: 13
J: TRBJ1-1
D: TRBD1
size: -
V: TRBV10-3

CDR3: CAWTDLGTGYGYTF
DNA: TGTGCCTGGACGGACTTGGGGACAGGGTATGGCTACACCTTC
length: 14
J: TRBJ1-2
D: TRBD1
size: -
V: TRBV30

CDR3: CASSLLAPYNEQFF
DNA: TGTGCCAGCAGCTTGCTAGCGCCGTACAATGAGCAGTTCTTC
length: 14
J: TRBJ2-1
D: -
size: -
V: TRBV5-8

CDR3: CASSTPGQTYEQYF
DNA: TGTGCCAGTAGTACGCCGGGACAGACGTACGAGCAGTACTTC
length: 14
J: TRBJ2-7
D: TRBD1
size: -
V: TRBV19

CDR3: CASSFNHFYGYTF
DNA: TGTGCCAGCAGCTTCAATCACTTTTATGGCTACACCTTC
length: 13
J: TRBJ1-2
D: -
size: -
V: TRBV7-8

CDR3: CASSLDIYGYTF
DNA: TGTGCCAGCAGCTTGGACATCTATGGCTACACCTTC
length: 12
J: TRBJ1-2
D: -
size: -
V: TRBV5-5

CDR3: CSASTGGSGANVLTF
DNA: TGCAGCGCTAGTACCGGGGGCTCTGGGGCCAACGTCCTGACTTTC
length: 15
J: TRBJ2-6
D: -
size: -
V: TRBV29-1

CDR3: CASTERRIARYNEQFF
DNA: TGTGCCAGCACTGAGAGGAGGATAGCGAGATACAATGAGCAGTTCTTC
length: 16
J: TRBJ2-1
D: -
size: -
V: TRBV7-8

CDR3: CASSERQASEAFF
DNA: TGTGCCAGCAGTGAACGACAGGCGTCTGAAGCTTTCTTT
length: 13
J: TRBJ1-1
D: -
size: -
V: TRBV25-1

CDR3: CASSEVRGEDGYTF
DNA: TGTGCCAGCAGTGAAGTACGGGGGGAGGATGGCTACACCTTC
length: 14
J: TRBJ1-2
D: -
size: once
V: TRBV6-1

CDR3: CASKPGTSSYEQYF
DNA: TGTGCCAGCAAGCCCGGGACTAGCTCCTACGAGCAGTACTTC
length: 14
J: TRBJ2-7
D: TRBD2
size: -
V: TRBV2

CDR3: CASSLAGGGNEQFF
DNA: TGTGCCAGCAGCTTAGCGGGAGGAGGGAATGAGCAGTTCTTC
length: 14
J: TRBJ2-1
D: TRBD2
size: -
V: TRBV7-3

CDR3: CSVMDRAKETQYF
DNA: TGCAGCGTCATGGACAGGGCGAAAGAGACCCAGTACTTC
length: 13
J: TRBJ2-5
D: TRBD1
size: -
V: TRBV29-1

CDR3: CASNRVGYEQYF
DNA: TGTGCCAGCAACAGGGTGGGCTACGAGCAGTACTTC
length: 12
J: TRBJ2-7
D: -
size: -
V: TRBV2

CDR3: CASRHRTEDYGYTF
DNA: TGTGCCAGCAGACACCGGACAGAGGACTATGGCTACACCTTC
length: 14
J: TRBJ1-2
D: -
size: once
V: TRBV6-1

CDR3: CASSTFATGQAYEQYF
DNA: TGTGCCAGTAGTACCTTCGCCACGGGACAAGCCTACGAGCAGTACTTC
length: 16
J: TRBJ2-7
D: -
size: once
V: TRBV19

CDR3: CASSLIAGGSYEQYF
DNA: TGTGCCAGCAGCCTAATAGCGGGAGGCTCCTACGAGCAGTACTTC
length: 15
J: TRBJ2-7
D: TRBD2
size: -
V: TRBV28

CDR3: CASSLAGGSYEQYF
DNA: TGTGCCAGCAGCTTAGCGGGAGGCTCCTACGAGCAGTACTTC
length: 14
J: TRBJ2-7
D: -
size: once
V: TRBV7-2

CDR3: CASSRLAGQETQYF
DNA: TGTGCCAGCAGCCGACTAGCGGGACAGGAGACCCAGTACTTC
length: 14
J: TRBJ2-5
D: TRBD2
size: -
V: TRBV5-4

CDR3: CASSDRTGGEAFF
DNA: TGCGCCAGCAGTGACAGGACAGGGGGTGAAGCTTTCTTT
length: 13
J: TRBJ1-1
D: TRBD1
size: -
V: TRBV10-1

CDR3: CASSWAVTDTQYF
DNA: TGTGCCAGCAGCTGGGCCGTGACAGATACGCAGTATTTT
length: 13
J: TRBJ2-3
D: -
size: -
V: TRBV5-5